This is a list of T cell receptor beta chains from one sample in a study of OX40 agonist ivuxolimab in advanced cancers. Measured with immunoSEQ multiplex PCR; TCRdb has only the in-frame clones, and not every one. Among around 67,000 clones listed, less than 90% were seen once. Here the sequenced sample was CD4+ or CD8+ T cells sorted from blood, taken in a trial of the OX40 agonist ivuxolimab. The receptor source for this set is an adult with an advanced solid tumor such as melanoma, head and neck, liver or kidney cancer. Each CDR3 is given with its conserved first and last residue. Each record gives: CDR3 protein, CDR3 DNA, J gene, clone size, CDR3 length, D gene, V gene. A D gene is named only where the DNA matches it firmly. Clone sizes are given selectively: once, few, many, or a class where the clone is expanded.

cdr3_aa: CASSSYTGNEQFF
cdr3_nt: TGTGCCAGCAGCTCATATACAGGGAATGAGCAGTTCTTC
j_call: TRBJ2-1
clone_size: NA
cdr3_length: 13
d_call: NA
v_call: TRBV7-3

cdr3_aa: CASSSQGRLDSPLHF
cdr3_nt: TGTGCCAGCAGTTCACAGGGGAGGTTGGATTCACCCCTCCACTTT
j_call: TRBJ1-6
clone_size: few
cdr3_length: 15
d_call: TRBD1
v_call: TRBV28

cdr3_aa: CASSQSIRVAHEQYF
cdr3_nt: TGCGCCAGCAGTCAATCGATAAGGGTTGCCCACGAGCAGTACTTC
j_call: TRBJ2-7
clone_size: NA
cdr3_length: 15
d_call: NA
v_call: TRBV23-1

cdr3_aa: CASSLDPRETQYF
cdr3_nt: TGTGCCAGCAGCTTGGATCCGAGAGAGACCCAGTACTTC
j_call: TRBJ2-5
clone_size: NA
cdr3_length: 13
d_call: NA
v_call: TRBV5-6

cdr3_aa: CASSLGGTAAYEQYF
cdr3_nt: TGCGCCAGCAGCTTGGGCGGGACGGCTGCCTACGAGCAGTACTTC
j_call: TRBJ2-7
clone_size: NA
cdr3_length: 15
d_call: NA
v_call: TRBV5-1

cdr3_aa: CASSYQGSGAKAFF
cdr3_nt: TGTGCCAGCAGTTATCAGGGGTCGGGGGCGAAAGCTTTCTTT
j_call: TRBJ1-1
clone_size: NA
cdr3_length: 14
d_call: NA
v_call: TRBV6-1

cdr3_aa: CASSCSTDTYF
cdr3_nt: TGTGCCAGCAGTTGCTCGACGGACACTTATTTT
j_call: TRBJ1-3
clone_size: NA
cdr3_length: 11
d_call: NA
v_call: TRBV27

cdr3_aa: CASSLDLGLGIEQFF
cdr3_nt: TGTGCCAGCAGCTTAGATCTGGGACTAGGGATTGAGCAGTTCTTC
j_call: TRBJ2-1
clone_size: NA
cdr3_length: 15
d_call: TRBD2
v_call: TRBV11-3

cdr3_aa: CASSYSRPLEGELFF
cdr3_nt: TGTGCCAGCAGTTACTCGAGACCTCTTGAGGGGGAGCTGTTTTTT
j_call: TRBJ2-2
clone_size: NA
cdr3_length: 15
d_call: NA
v_call: TRBV6-6

cdr3_aa: CASSTGQGNYGYTF
cdr3_nt: TGTGCCAGCAGCACCGGACAGGGGAACTATGGCTACACCTTC
j_call: TRBJ1-2
clone_size: NA
cdr3_length: 14
d_call: TRBD1
v_call: TRBV28

cdr3_aa: CASSYRRANYGYTF
cdr3_nt: TGTGCCAGCAGTTACAGGAGGGCTAACTATGGCTACACCTTC
j_call: TRBJ1-2
clone_size: NA
cdr3_length: 14
d_call: NA
v_call: TRBV6-6

cdr3_aa: CASSIPLRVGENTEAFF
cdr3_nt: TGTGCCAGTAGTATACCCCTCCGGGTGGGCGAGAACACTGAAGCTTTCTTT
j_call: TRBJ1-1
clone_size: NA
cdr3_length: 17
d_call: NA
v_call: TRBV19

cdr3_aa: CASSGGAGGPPKNIQYF
cdr3_nt: TGTGCCAGCAGTGGTGGAGCGGGAGGGCCTCCCAAAAACATTCAGTACTTC
j_call: TRBJ2-4
clone_size: NA
cdr3_length: 17
d_call: TRBD2
v_call: TRBV6-1

cdr3_aa: CASSLEWFRGSTDTQYF
cdr3_nt: TGTGCCAGCAGCTTAGAGTGGTTCCGGGGTAGCACAGATACGCAGTATTTT
j_call: TRBJ2-3
clone_size: NA
cdr3_length: 17
d_call: NA
v_call: TRBV11-3

cdr3_aa: CASSLAYGGRANEQFF
cdr3_nt: TGTGCCAGCAGCTTAGCTTACGGCGGGAGGGCGAATGAGCAGTTCTTC
j_call: TRBJ2-1
clone_size: few
cdr3_length: 16
d_call: TRBD2
v_call: TRBV13

cdr3_aa: CASGNGYEQYF
cdr3_nt: TGTGCCAGCGGGAACGGCTACGAGCAGTACTTC
j_call: TRBJ2-7
clone_size: NA
cdr3_length: 11
d_call: NA
v_call: TRBV2

cdr3_aa: CASSFSSGNTQYF
cdr3_nt: TGTGCTAGCAGCTTTTCTAGCGGTAATACGCAGTATTTT
j_call: TRBJ2-3
clone_size: NA
cdr3_length: 13
d_call: TRBD2
v_call: TRBV7-7

cdr3_aa: CASTRGQGYNEQFF
cdr3_nt: TGCGCCAGCACCCGAGGACAGGGCTACAATGAGCAGTTCTTC
j_call: TRBJ2-1
clone_size: NA
cdr3_length: 14
d_call: TRBD1
v_call: TRBV5-1

cdr3_aa: CAINEVRGTEAFF
cdr3_nt: TGTGCCATCAACGAGGTCAGGGGCACTGAAGCTTTCTTT
j_call: TRBJ1-1
clone_size: NA
cdr3_length: 13
d_call: NA
v_call: TRBV10-3

cdr3_aa: CASSEPPRGQFF
cdr3_nt: TGTGCCAGCAGTGAACCCCCTCGGGGACAGTTCTTC
j_call: TRBJ2-1
clone_size: few
cdr3_length: 12
d_call: NA
v_call: TRBV6-1

cdr3_aa: CASKREAYEQFF
cdr3_nt: TGTGCCAGCAAGCGGGAGGCGTATGAGCAGTTCTTC
j_call: TRBJ2-1
clone_size: once
cdr3_length: 12
d_call: TRBD2
v_call: TRBV2

cdr3_aa: CSVAQFAIAGVPPGELFF
cdr3_nt: TGCAGCGTTGCCCAATTTGCGATAGCGGGAGTTCCGCCCGGGGAGCTGTTTTTT
j_call: TRBJ2-2
clone_size: NA
cdr3_length: 18
d_call: TRBD2
v_call: TRBV29-1

cdr3_aa: CASSLTRGKNEQYF
cdr3_nt: TGTGCCAGCAGCTTAACCAGGGGGAAAAACGAGCAGTACTTC
j_call: TRBJ2-7
clone_size: NA
cdr3_length: 14
d_call: TRBD1
v_call: TRBV7-2

cdr3_aa: CAISERGGGTGINEQFF
cdr3_nt: TGTGCCATCAGTGAGCGTGGGGGTGGGACAGGGATAAATGAGCAGTTCTTC
j_call: TRBJ2-1
clone_size: NA
cdr3_length: 17
d_call: TRBD1
v_call: TRBV10-3

cdr3_aa: CASSLSGFGGEQFF
cdr3_nt: TGTGCCAGCAGTTTATCAGGTTTCGGGGGAGAGCAGTTCTTC
j_call: TRBJ2-1
clone_size: NA
cdr3_length: 14
d_call: NA
v_call: TRBV27

cdr3_aa: CASSPRGYEQYF
cdr3_nt: TGTGCCAGCAGCCCCCGGGGGTACGAGCAGTACTTC
j_call: TRBJ2-7
clone_size: NA
cdr3_length: 12
d_call: NA
v_call: TRBV7-2